This T cell receptor (beta chain) came from a study of blood T cell repertoires in COVID-19. J was trimmed by 4 bases and V by 4 bases; bases with no gene match: 5. This CDR3 region has 14 residues. Per the germline V gene, CDR1 is MGHDK and CDR2 is SYGVNS. Repertoires were generated with immunoSEQ multiplex PCR, while TCRdb's copy carries only in-frame clones and drops some. The sample has about 52,000 clones; more than 80% are singletons. The specimen sequenced was peripheral blood. This clonotype originated in a human donor in a cohort sampled during active COVID-19. The rearrangement uses TRBV25-1 and TRBJ2-7; 9 nucleotides line up with TRBD1. The CDR3 DNA sequence: TGTGCCAGCAGTGTGGGGACAGGGAGATACGAGCAGTACTTC. Protein: CASSVGTGRYEQYF.